The T cell receptor beta chain under discussion was sequenced for a study of T cells in narcolepsy. Data came from immunoSEQ multiplex PCR; TCRdb stores just in-frame clones and leaves some out. The sample gives about 690 clones, 28% of which show up once; around 62% is in the top ten. The CDR3 sequence is 16 residues long. Germline CDR1 SGHAT, CDR2 FQNNGV. This clone was detected a few times. The antigen is not known. Germline is not matched at one junction end, which may reflect a read error. This clonotype was obtained from a human donor with narcolepsy. This chain connects TRBV11-2 to TRBJ2-7; maybe TRBD2 (5 bases). The source material was cultured CD8+ T cells from cerebrospinal fluid. The CDR3 nucleotides are TGCGCCAGCAGCCTCACTACAGCGGATCCTCCCTACGAGCAGTACTTC. This translates into CASSLTTADPPYEQYF.